What follows are 27 T cell receptor beta chains derived from one specimen sequenced in a study of blood T cells in healthy people across ages. With a J-beta primer mix and a sample-barcoded 5' primer, a second PCR ran about 6 to 11 cycles. A single record per CDR3 protein comes from TCRdb applying MiXCR to the 5' RACE reads. The sample has roughly 1.7 million distinct CDR3 sequences; 30% to 35% are singletons. The sample comprised blood. Every receptor here comes from a woman aged 25-40 years in good health.

The chain links TRBV24-1 to TRBJ1-2; 9 positions agree with TRBD1. Trimming removed 9 bases from V and 7 bases from J; junction bases left unmatched: 5. Germline values: CDR1 KGHDR, CDR2 SFDVKD. CDR3 length: 12 amino acids. The CDR3 here is CATQDRGRGYTF. The CDR3 bases are TGTGCCACCCAGGACAGGGGCCGTGGCTACACCTTC.

This clonotype turned up a few times. The chain is built from TRBV27 and TRBJ2-3; D ambiguous. The CDR3 runs to 17 residues. V dropped 0 bases and J dropped 0 bases, with 13 bases sitting between them. CDR1 is MNHEY and CDR2 is SMNVEV in the germline V gene (reference sequence). CDR3 DNA: TGTGCCAGCAGTTTATCTTGGCAGCATCCTAGCACAGATACGCAGTATTTT. This sequence encodes CASSLSWQHPSTDTQYF.

There are a few counts of this clonotype. The chain employs TRBV12-3 or TRBV12-4 and TRBJ1-5; D uncertain. This CDR3 region has 16 residues. Deletions cut 6 bases from V and 2 bases from J, with 17 bases between. The CDR3 protein is CASSPPGGVGNQPQHF. CDR3 DNA sequence: TGTGCCAGCAGCCCCCCCGGTGGGGTGGGCAATCAGCCCCAGCATTTT.

Worth noting for this clonotype: This may stem from a read error, because a much larger clone lies one nucleotide away. The rearrangement joins TRBV29-1 to TRBJ2-1, with a tentative D call TRBD2 (5 bases). This CDR3 has 14 residues. V gave up 4 bases and J gave up 6 bases, with 16 bases separating them. From germline, CDR1 is SQVTM and CDR2 ANQGSEA. The CDR3 DNA reads as TGCAGCGTTGCTGCCCGGGATCATGGCAATGAGCAGTTCTTC. Its translation is CSVAARDHGNEQFF.

This clonotype appeared a single time. The rearrangement uses TRBV20-1 and TRBJ2-5; 15 positions match TRBD2. Losses at the gene ends were 6 bases for V and 0 bases for J; bases not matched to a gene: 8. The CDR3 is made up of 17 amino acids. Germline loops: CDR1 DFQATT, CDR2 SNEGSKA (reference sequence). The CDR3 DNA reads TGCAGTGCCAGGGGACTAGCGGGGGGCATGTACCAAGAGACCCAGTACTTC. This sequence encodes CSARGLAGGMYQETQYF.

This sequence joins TRBV12-3 or TRBV12-4 and TRBJ2-1; D may be TRBD2 (7 bases). The CDR3 loop spans 17 amino acids. V dropped 3 bases and J dropped 4 bases, with 19 bases sitting between them. CDR3 coding DNA: TGTGCCAGCAGTTTTCTCCTTTGGGCGGGGGCGTACAATGAGCAGTTCTTC. Translation gives CASSFLLWAGAYNEQFF.

V and J are TRBV6-6 and TRBJ2-7, with a possible D match to TRBD2 (7 bases). Between the trimmed V and J ends, which lost 7 bases and 5 bases, there was a span of 21 bases. CDR1 and CDR2 (germline): MNHNY, SVGAGI (reference sequence). The CDR3 runs 15 residues. This chain's CDR3 is CASTHGTGGPNEQYF. CDR3 nucleotide sequence: TGTGCCAGCACCCACGGGACGGGGGGCCCCAACGAGCAGTACTTC.

The V gene is TRBV7-3, the J gene TRBJ1-2; tentatively, D is TRBD1 (6 bases). This CDR3 comprises 13 residues. V was pared by 5 bases and J by 6 bases, with 13 bases between. Germline V CDR1 and CDR2: SGHTA, FQGTGA. The CDR3 protein is CASSPQGSNGYTF. In DNA form, the CDR3 reads TGTGCCAGCAGCCCCCAGGGGTCGAATGGCTACACCTTC. Looking up the rest from reference TRBV7-3 and TRBJ1-2 gives the full variable domain: GAGVSQTPSNKVTEKGKYVELRCDPISGHTALYWYRQSLGQGPEFLIYFQGTGAADDSGLPNDRFFAVRPEGSVSTLKIQRTERGDSAVYLCASSPQGSNGYTFGSGTRLTVV.

The sample holds a few counts of this clonotype. The V and J genes are TRBV20-1 and TRBJ2-7, with D unresolved. There are 13 residues in the CDR3. With 3 bases removed from V and 3 bases from J, the gap between germline ends came to 12 bases. Germline CDR1 DFQATT, CDR2 SNEGSKA (reference sequence). The CDR3 DNA is TGCAGTGCTAGGTCACAGAGCAGCTACGAGCAGTACTTC. It translates to CSARSQSSYEQYF.

The chain joins TRBV18 to TRBJ2-3; TRBD2 agrees at 10 bases. Germline CDR1 reads KGHSH; CDR2 reads LQKENI. The CDR3 spans 17 residues. V was clipped by 2 bases and J by 3 bases; unmatched bases: 8. The CDR3 sequence is CASSPRLAGERTDTQYF. CDR3 sequence (DNA): TGTGCCAGCTCACCAAGGCTAGCGGGAGAGAGAACAGATACGCAGTATTTT.

This clonotype turned up a few times. The genes are TRBV20-1 and TRBJ2-1, with 7 bases identical to TRBD2. The junction had 10 bases not matched to a gene; V was cut back by 5 bases and J by 9 bases. Germline CDR1 DFQATT, CDR2 SNEGSKA (reference sequence). The CDR3 extends over 13 amino acids. The chain's CDR3 is CSADGGVVGEQFF. DNA of the CDR3: TGCAGTGCTGATGGGGGGGTAGTTGGTGAGCAGTTCTTC.

The chain carries TRBV29-1 and TRBJ2-3; the D gene is possibly TRBD2 (6 bases). The V gene's germline CDR1 is SQVTM and CDR2 ANQGSEA. V was trimmed by 2 bases and J by 1 base, leaving 13 bases between them. The CDR3 sequence is 15 residues long. The CDR3 region has the DNA TGCAGCGTTGAATATAGCGGAGGGCGCACAGATACGCAGTATTTT. It specifies CSVEYSGGRTDTQYF.

This clonotype was observed many times. A much larger clone differs from this one at a single base, so this may be a read error. The rearrangement uses TRBV29-1 and TRBJ2-1, with D perhaps assigned TRBD1 or TRBD2 (7 bases each). V was trimmed by 2 bases and J by 7 bases, leaving 18 bases between them. Per germline, CDR1 SQVTM and CDR2 ANQGSEA. The CDR3 contains 15 residues. The CDR3 here is CSVEPGTTQGNEQFF. CDR3 nucleotide sequence: TGCAGCGTTGAACCCGGGACTACACAGGGGAATGAGCAGTTCTTC.

A few counts support this clonotype. The chain uses TRBV15 and TRBJ1-2; D remains unclear. Germline CDR1 reads LNHNV; CDR2 reads YYDKDF (reference sequence). The CDR3 sequence is 15 residues long. V lost 0 bases and J lost 3, with 11 bases in between. The CDR3 sequence: CATSRDSIDHYGYTF. The CDR3 DNA reads as TGTGCCACCAGCAGAGATTCGATCGACCACTATGGCTACACCTTC.

The rearrangement links TRBV6-1 to TRBJ2-7, with D perhaps matching TRBD2 (6 bases). Germline V gene sequence: CDR1 MNHNS, CDR2 SASEGT. The CDR3 length is 15 residues. The V end was cut by 4 bases, the J end by 0 bases, with 13 bases between. The CDR3 sequence is CASSVTSPSSYEQYF. The CDR3 DNA follows: TGTGCCAGCAGTGTGACTAGTCCGAGCTCCTACGAGCAGTACTTC.

This clonotype has a handful of counts. The chain combines TRBV2 with TRBJ2-5; no reliable D call. CDR1 and CDR2 from the germline V gene are SNHLY and FYNNEI. CDR3 length: 14 amino acids. V lost 8 bases, J lost 0 bases, and 13 bases lay in between. In nucleotides, the CDR3 is TGTGCCAGCTCCACAGAAGGAAACCAAGAGACCCAGTACTTC. It translates to CASSTEGNQETQYF.

Many counts were recorded for this clonotype. The junction and the germline gene differ at one end; a read error may be behind it. The rearrangement uses TRBV5-1 and TRBJ2-3, with D perhaps TRBD1 (6 bases). The CDR3 covers 14 residues. CDR1 SGHRS and CDR2 YFSETQ come from the germline V gene. CDR3 DNA sequence: TGTGCCAGCAGTTTGGACAGACTCACAGATACGCAGTATTTT. The encoded protein is CASSLDRLTDTQYF.

This chain joins TRBV7-6 and TRBJ2-7; unclear D gene. This CDR3 spans 13 amino acids. V lost 1 base, J lost 5 bases, and 9 bases lay in between. From germline, CDR1 is SGHVS and CDR2 FNYEAQ. The CDR3, as DNA: TGTGCCAGCAGCTTAGTCCTGGGGAACGAGCAGTACTTC. Protein product: CASSLVLGNEQYF.

As regards this clonotype: A much larger clone lies one base from this, so it may be a read error. CDR3 loop: CASSQTTRNTGAFF. The CDR3 nucleotides are TGTGCCAGCAGTCAGACTACGCGGAACACTGGAGCTTTCTTT. The chain is built from TRBV2 and TRBJ1-1; D unresolved. CDR1 and CDR2 (germline): SNHLY, FYNNEI. The CDR3 consists of 14 residues.

This chain uses TRBV20-1 with TRBJ2-7; D is uncertain. CDR1 is DFQATT, CDR2 SNEGSKA, per germline (reference sequence). CDR3 length: 12 residues. V lost 4 bases and J lost 2, with 9 bases in between. The CDR3 bases are TGCAGTGCTAAAAGAAGGGCCTACGAGCAGTACTTC. It is translated as CSAKRRAYEQYF.

The chain carries TRBV2 and TRBJ2-5; a possible D gene is TRBD1 (6 bases). V was cut by 3 bases and J by 4 bases, with 9 bases left in between. From germline, CDR1 is SNHLY and CDR2 FYNNEI. This CDR3 region has 13 residues. The CDR3: CASSEVRGETQYF. The CDR3 bases are TGTGCCAGCAGTGAGGTCAGGGGAGAGACCCAGTACTTC.

This clonotype was observed a single time. This chain links TRBV2 with TRBJ2-5; D is unresolved. Germline V gene sequence: CDR1 SNHLY, CDR2 FYNNEI. V dropped 7 bases and J dropped 2 bases, with 14 bases sitting between them. CDR3 length: 14 amino acids. This CDR3 reads CASKLSAPQETQYF. The CDR3 DNA follows: TGTGCCAGCAAGCTCTCGGCACCTCAAGAGACCCAGTACTTC.

About this clonotype: A much larger clone lies a single base off, so this may be a read error. V gene TRBV29-1 combines with J gene TRBJ2-7; D unresolved. The length of the CDR3 is 14 residues. CDR1 and CDR2 from the germline V gene are SQVTM and ANQGSEA. The CDR3 here is CSVGSTALTYKQYF. DNA of the CDR3: TGCAGCGTTGGATCTACGGCACTTACCTACAAGCAGTACTTC.

J is TRBJ2-2 and V is TRBV7-9, with D possibly TRBD2 on 5 matching bases. V lost 5 bases, J lost 5 bases, and 21 bases lay in between. This CDR3 region has 17 residues. CDR1 is SEHNR, CDR2 FQNEAQ, per germline (reference sequence). CDR3 DNA: TGTGCCAGCAGCGCGACCTTCTCGAGGGCAGGAACCGGGGAGCTGTTTTTT. Protein sequence: CASSATFSRAGTGELFF.

Of note for this clonotype: With a much larger clone just one base away, this may be a read error. CDR3 bases: TGTGCCAGCAGCGTTCGCCGGAGGCCGAGTGAGCAGTTCTTC. Translating gives CASSVRRRPSEQFF. The chain couples TRBV14 to TRBJ2-1; possibly TRBD2 for D (5 bases). CDR1 is SGHDN and CDR2 is FVKESK in the germline V gene. Trimming shortened V by 5 bases and J by 9 bases, and 17 bases separated the two germline ends. This CDR3 has 14 amino acids.

This chain connects TRBV2 to TRBJ2-5; 7 positions match TRBD2. Germline V CDR1 and CDR2: SNHLY, FYNNEI. With V trimmed by 6 bases and J by 2 bases, 3 bases remained unmatched. CDR3 length: 13 residues. The CDR3 region is CASSGTKQETQYF. The CDR3 bases are TGTGCCAGCAGCGGGACTAAACAAGAGACCCAGTACTTC.

This clonotype was found a few times. The CDR3 region is CASSWAGGEGEQFF. The CDR3 nucleotides are TGCGCCAGCAGCTGGGCGGGAGGTGAGGGTGAGCAGTTCTTC. V is TRBV5-1 and J is TRBJ2-1; 8 bases are a match to TRBD2. CDR1 is SGHRS, CDR2 YFSETQ, per germline. The CDR3 loop spans 14 amino acids. V gave up 3 bases and J gave up 9 bases; unmatched junction bases: 8. Together with reference TRBV5-1 and TRBJ2-1, the CDR3 gives the full variable domain: KAGVTQTPRYLIKTRGQQVTLSCSPISGHRSVSWYQQTPGQGLQFLFEYFSETQRNKGNFPGRFSGRQFSNSRSEMNVSTLELGDSALYLCASSWAGGEGEQFFGPGTRLTVL.